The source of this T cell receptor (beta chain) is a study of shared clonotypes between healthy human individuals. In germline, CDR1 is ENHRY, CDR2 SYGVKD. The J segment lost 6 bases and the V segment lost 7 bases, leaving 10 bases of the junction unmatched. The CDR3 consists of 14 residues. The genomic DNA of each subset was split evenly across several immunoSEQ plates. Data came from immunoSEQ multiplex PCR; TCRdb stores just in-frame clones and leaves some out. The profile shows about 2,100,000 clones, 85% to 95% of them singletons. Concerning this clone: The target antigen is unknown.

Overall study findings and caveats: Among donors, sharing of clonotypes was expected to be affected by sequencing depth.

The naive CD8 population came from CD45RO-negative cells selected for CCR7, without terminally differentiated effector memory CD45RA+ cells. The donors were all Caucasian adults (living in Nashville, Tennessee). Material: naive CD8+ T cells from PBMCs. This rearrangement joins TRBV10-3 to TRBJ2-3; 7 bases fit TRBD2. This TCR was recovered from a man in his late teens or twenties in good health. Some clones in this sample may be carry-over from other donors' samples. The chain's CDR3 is CAITAGGTSDTQYF. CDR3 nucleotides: TGTGCCATCACTGCCGGGGGGACGTCGGATACGCAGTATTTT.